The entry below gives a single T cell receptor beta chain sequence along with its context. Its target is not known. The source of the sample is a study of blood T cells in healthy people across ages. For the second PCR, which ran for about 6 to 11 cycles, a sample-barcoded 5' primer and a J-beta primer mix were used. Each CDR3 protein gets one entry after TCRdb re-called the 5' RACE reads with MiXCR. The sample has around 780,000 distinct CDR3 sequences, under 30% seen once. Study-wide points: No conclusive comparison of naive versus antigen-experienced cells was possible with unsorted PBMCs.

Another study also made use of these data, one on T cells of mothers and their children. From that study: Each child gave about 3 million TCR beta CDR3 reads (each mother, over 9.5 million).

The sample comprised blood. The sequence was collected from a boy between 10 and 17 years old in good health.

The CDR3: CASSPGPVSSYEQYF. The CDR3 bases are TGTGCCAGCAGCCCCGGCCCCGTGAGCTCCTACGAGCAGTACTTC. The chain links TRBV11-2 to TRBJ2-7; D remains ambiguous. This CDR3 has 15 residues. V lost 5 bases to trimming and J lost 0 bases, with 14 bases between them. Germline V gene lookup returns CDR1 SGHAT and CDR2 FQNNGV.